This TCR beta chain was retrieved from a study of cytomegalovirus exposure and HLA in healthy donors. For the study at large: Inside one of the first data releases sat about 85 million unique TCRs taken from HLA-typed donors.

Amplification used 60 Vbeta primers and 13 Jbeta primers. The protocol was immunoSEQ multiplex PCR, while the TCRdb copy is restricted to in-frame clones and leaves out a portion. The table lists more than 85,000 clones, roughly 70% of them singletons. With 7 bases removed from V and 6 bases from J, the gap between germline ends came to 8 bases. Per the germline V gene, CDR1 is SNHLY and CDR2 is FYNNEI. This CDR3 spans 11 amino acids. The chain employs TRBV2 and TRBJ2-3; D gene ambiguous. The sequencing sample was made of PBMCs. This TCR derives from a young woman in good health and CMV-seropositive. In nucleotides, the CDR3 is TGTGCCAGCACCCCTAGGGATACGCAGTATTTT. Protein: CASTPRDTQYF.